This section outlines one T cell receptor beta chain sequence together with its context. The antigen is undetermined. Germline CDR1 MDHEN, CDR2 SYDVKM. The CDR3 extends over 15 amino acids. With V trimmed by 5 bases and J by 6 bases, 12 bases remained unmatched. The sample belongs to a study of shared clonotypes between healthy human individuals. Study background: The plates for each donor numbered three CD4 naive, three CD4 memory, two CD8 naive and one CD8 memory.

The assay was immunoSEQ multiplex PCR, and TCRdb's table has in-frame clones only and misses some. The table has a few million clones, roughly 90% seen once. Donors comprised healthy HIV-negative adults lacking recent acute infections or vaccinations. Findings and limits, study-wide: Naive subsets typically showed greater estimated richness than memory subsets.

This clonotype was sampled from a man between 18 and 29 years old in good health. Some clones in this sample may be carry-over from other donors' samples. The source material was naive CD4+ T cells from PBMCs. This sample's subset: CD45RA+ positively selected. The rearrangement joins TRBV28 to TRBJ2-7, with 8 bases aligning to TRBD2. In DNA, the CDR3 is TGTGCCAGCAGTCCGGGAGGGGCAGGGGAGGGCGAGCAGTACTTC. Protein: CASSPGGAGEGEQYF.